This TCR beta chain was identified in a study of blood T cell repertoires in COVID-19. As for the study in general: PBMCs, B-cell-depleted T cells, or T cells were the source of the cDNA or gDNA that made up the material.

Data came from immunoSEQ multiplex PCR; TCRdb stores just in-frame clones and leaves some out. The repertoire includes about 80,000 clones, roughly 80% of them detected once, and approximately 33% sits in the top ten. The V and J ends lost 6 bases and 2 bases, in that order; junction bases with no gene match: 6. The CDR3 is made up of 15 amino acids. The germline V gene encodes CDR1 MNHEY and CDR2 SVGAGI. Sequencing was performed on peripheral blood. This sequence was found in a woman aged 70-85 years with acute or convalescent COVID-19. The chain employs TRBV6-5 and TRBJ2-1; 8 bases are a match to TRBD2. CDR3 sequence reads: CASRTPGGPYNEQFF. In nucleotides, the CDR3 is TGTGCCAGCAGGACCCCGGGAGGGCCCTACAATGAGCAGTTCTTC.